The next 19 T cell receptor beta chains were all read from a single sample in a study of blood T cell repertoires in COVID-19. TCRdb's copy holds only in-frame clones and misses some; the assay was immunoSEQ multiplex PCR. Among hundreds of thousands of clones listed, roughly 89% were seen once. The sequencing sample was made of PBMCs or T cells enriched from blood (not recorded which). Source of these receptors: a man aged 40-50 years who had recovered from COVID-19.

The J gene is TRBJ1-6, the V gene TRBV6-2 or TRBV6-3, with D uncertain. Germline V gene sequence: CDR1 MNHEY, CDR2 SVGEGT. CDR3 length equals 20 residues. V was cut by 2 bases and J by 0 bases, with 20 bases left in between. This CDR3 is CASSYPRRPDSSSYNSPLHF. CDR3 nucleotides: TGTGCCAGCAGTTACCCGAGAAGACCGGACTCGAGCTCCTATAATTCACCCCTCCACTTT.

This chain's CDR3 is CASGILQQPEAFF. The CDR3 DNA reads TGTGCCAGCGGAATATTACAGCAACCAGAAGCTTTCTTT. The chain carries TRBV3-1 (or the pseudogene TRBV3-2) and TRBJ1-1, with unresolved D. The CDR3 runs 13 residues. With 8 bases removed from V and 8 bases from J, the gap between germline ends came to 18 bases. Per germline, CDR1 LGHDT and CDR2 YNNKEL (reference sequence).

The V call is TRBV5-4, the J call TRBJ1-1; TRBD1 is a possible D gene (5 bases). Looked up from germline, CDR1 is SGHNT and CDR2 is YYREEE (reference sequence). This CDR3 has 14 amino acids. V lost 4 bases, J lost 1 base, and 11 bases lay in between. CDR3 sequence (DNA): TGTGCCAGCAGCCACGGGGGGTCGAACACTGAAGCTTTCTTT. Its protein is CASSHGGSNTEAFF.

The chain is built from TRBV27 and TRBJ1-3; TRBD1 is a possible D gene (6 bases). This CDR3 has 16 amino acids. Trimming cost V 2 bases and J 2 bases, with 13 bases left between them. Germline assignment: CDR1 MNHEY and CDR2 SMNVEV (reference sequence). The CDR3 sequence is CASSLTAGTPGNTIYF. In DNA, the CDR3 is TGTGCCAGCAGTTTAACGGCCGGGACACCTGGAAACACCATATATTTT.

The rearrangement joins TRBV27 to TRBJ1-5, with TRBD1 identical over 7 bases. In germline, CDR1 is MNHEY, CDR2 SMNVEV (reference sequence). The CDR3 is 19 amino acids. The J segment lost 1 base and the V segment lost 6 bases, leaving 18 bases of the junction unmatched. As DNA, the CDR3 is TGTGCCAGCAGACAAAGGGGTTACCGACAGGGATCGAGCAATCAGCCCCAGCATTTT. This sequence encodes CASRQRGYRQGSSNQPQHF.

V is TRBV3-1 (or the pseudogene TRBV3-2) and J is TRBJ1-2, with D perhaps matching TRBD1 (5 bases). This CDR3 has 14 amino acids. Germline CDR1 and CDR2: LGHDT and YNNKEL (reference sequence). Trimming took 5 bases from V and 7 from J, leaving 17 bases between them. CDR3 region: CASSAGVRLGGYTF. The CDR3 DNA follows: TGTGCCAGCAGCGCGGGGGTTAGGTTGGGTGGCTACACCTTC.

The chain recombines TRBV7-2 with TRBJ2-1, with 11 bases matching TRBD1. The germline CDR1 and CDR2 sequences are SGHTA and FQGNSA. The V segment lost 6 bases and the J segment 6 bases; nucleotides outside the gene matches: 4. This CDR3 spans 14 amino acids. The CDR3 spells CASSGTGGFNEQFF. The CDR3 nucleotides are TGTGCCAGCAGTGGGACAGGGGGGTTCAATGAGCAGTTCTTC.

The CDR3 sequence: CASSEVWGLQETQYF. The CDR3 DNA is TGTGCCAGCAGTGAAGTCTGGGGACTCCAGGAGACCCAGTACTTC. The rearrangement uses TRBV6-1 and TRBJ2-5, with TRBD2 as a possible D gene (6 bases). V was trimmed by 1 base and J by 5 bases, leaving 14 bases between them. The CDR3 is 15 residues long. CDR1 is MNHNS and CDR2 is SASEGT in the germline V gene.

The gene calls are TRBV14 and TRBJ2-5; the D is unclear. The CDR3 sequence is 13 residues long. In germline, CDR1 is SGHDN, CDR2 FVKESK. The V gene lost 1 base and the J gene lost 4 bases, with 7 bases spanning the gap. CDR3 in amino acids: CASSQVVRETQYF. In DNA form, the CDR3 reads TGTGCCAGCAGCCAAGTAGTTAGAGAGACCCAGTACTTC. The full variable domain, completed using reference TRBV14 and TRBJ2-5, is EAGVTQFPSHSVIEKGQTVTLRCDPISGHDNLYWYRRVMGKEIKFLLHFVKESKQDESGMPNNRFLAERTGGTYSTLKVQPAELEDSGVYFCASSQVVRETQYFGPGTRLLVL.

The rearrangement links TRBV28 to TRBJ2-1; D possibly corresponds to TRBD2 (5 bases). Germline V gene lookup returns CDR1 MDHEN and CDR2 SYDVKM. The V end was cut by 3 bases, the J end by 3 bases, with 12 bases between. The CDR3 extends over 15 amino acids. CDR3 amino acids: CASSLTITYYNEQFF. The CDR3 DNA sequence: TGTGCCAGCAGTTTGACTATAACTTACTACAATGAGCAGTTCTTC.

The chain links TRBV5-1 to TRBJ2-7; the match to TRBD1 covers 8 bases. The CDR3 sequence is 14 residues long. Germline V gene data show CDR1 as SGHRS and CDR2 as YFSETQ. Losses at the gene ends were 4 bases for V and 2 bases for J; bases not matched to a gene: 5. The CDR3 loop reads CASSLRGPPYEQYF. The CDR3 DNA reads as TGCGCCAGCAGCCTCAGGGGGCCCCCCTACGAGCAGTACTTC.

The CDR3 region has the DNA TGTGCCAGCAGCCAGACAGAGTACAATCAGCCCCAGCATTTT. Its translation: CASSQTEYNQPQHF. V is TRBV4-2 and J is TRBJ1-5, with D possibly matching TRBD1 (5 bases). Per the germline V gene, CDR1 is LGHNA and CDR2 is YNFKEQ. The germline V and J ends were trimmed by 3 bases and 3 bases, with 9 bases remaining between them. This CDR3 has 14 residues.

The chain is built from TRBV7-2 and TRBJ2-3; the match to TRBD2 covers 12 bases. Germline lookup yields CDR1 SGHTA and CDR2 FQGNSA. V lost 5 bases and J lost 4; bases outside the gene matches: 7. This CDR3 has 16 residues. CDR3 in amino acids: CASSPRLAGASDTQYF. The DNA for the CDR3 is TGTGCCAGCAGCCCCAGACTAGCGGGGGCCTCAGATACGCAGTATTTT.

The chain uses TRBV29-1 and TRBJ1-2; TRBD1 aligns across 9 bases. The CDR3 has 14 amino acids. Germline CDR1 and CDR2: SQVTM and ANQGSEA. Trimming removed 5 bases from V and 6 bases from J; junction bases left unmatched: 10. The CDR3 spells CSVIPTGGGDGYTF. CDR3 bases: TGCAGCGTTATACCGACAGGGGGTGGGGATGGCTACACCTTC.

The chain joins TRBV18 to TRBJ2-3, with D maybe TRBD2 (6 bases). The V gene lost 3 bases and the J gene lost 11 bases, with 12 bases spanning the gap. The V gene's germline CDR1 is KGHSH and CDR2 LQKENI. This CDR3 has 12 amino acids. CDR3 in amino acids: CASSPSGSGQYF. CDR3 in DNA: TGTGCCAGCTCACCCTCGGGTAGCGGGCAGTATTTT.

J is TRBJ2-7 and V is TRBV11-3, with D maybe TRBD1 (5 bases). This CDR3 region has 14 residues. Trimming cost V 6 bases and J 2 bases, with 14 bases left between them. Germline-derived CDR1 and CDR2 are SGHNT and YENEEA. This CDR3 is CASRQRQTTYEQYF. Written as DNA, the CDR3 is TGTGCCAGCAGACAGAGACAGACAACCTACGAGCAGTACTTC.

The chain has TRBV24-1 and TRBJ2-1, with 9 bases identical to TRBD1. Trimming took 9 bases from V and 9 from J; bases not matched to a gene: 8. Germline V gives CDR1 KGHDR, CDR2 SFDVKD. This CDR3 has 13 amino acids. The CDR3 loop reads CATGQGSIGEQFF. The CDR3 region has the DNA TGTGCCACCGGACAGGGGTCCATTGGTGAGCAGTTCTTC.

The gene calls are TRBV19 and TRBJ2-7; 7 positions match TRBD2. CDR1 and CDR2 from the germline V gene are LNHDA and SQIVND (reference sequence). The CDR3 has 16 residues. J was trimmed by 0 bases and V by 6 bases; bases with no gene match: 11. The CDR3, as DNA: TGTGCCAGTAGCGCACCCCAGCGGGGCAGCTCCTACGAGCAGTACTTC. This encodes CASSAPQRGSSYEQYF.

The V gene is TRBV25-1, the J gene TRBJ1-5; D is possibly TRBD1 (6 bases). Germline-derived CDR1 and CDR2 are MGHDK and SYGVNS. The CDR3 runs 14 residues. V lost 4 bases and J 4 bases, leaving 11 bases between the germline ends. CDR3 protein: CASSAGVGNQPQHF. The CDR3 DNA follows: TGTGCCAGCAGTGCAGGGGTTGGGAATCAGCCCCAGCATTTT.